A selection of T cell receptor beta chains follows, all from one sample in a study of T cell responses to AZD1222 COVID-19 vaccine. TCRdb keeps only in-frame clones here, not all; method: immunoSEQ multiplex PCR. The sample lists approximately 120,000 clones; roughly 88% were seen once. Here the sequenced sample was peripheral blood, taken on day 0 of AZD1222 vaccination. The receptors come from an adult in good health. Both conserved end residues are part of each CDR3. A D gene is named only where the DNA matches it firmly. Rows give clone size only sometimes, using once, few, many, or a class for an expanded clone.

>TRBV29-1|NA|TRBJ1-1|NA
CSVGGTGTLNTEAFF
TGCAGCGTTGGGGGGACCGGGACATTGAACACTGAAGCTTTCTTT
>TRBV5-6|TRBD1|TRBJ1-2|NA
CASRLGQGNYGYTF
TGTGCCAGCAGACTGGGACAGGGGAACTATGGCTACACCTTC
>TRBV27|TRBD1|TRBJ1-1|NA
CASSFLGQGEGRGEAFF
TGTGCCAGCAGTTTTCTGGGACAGGGTGAGGGAAGGGGTGAAGCTTTCTTT
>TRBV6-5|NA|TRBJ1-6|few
CASSQGNSPLHF
TGTGCCAGCAGTCAGGGAAATTCACCCCTCCACTTT
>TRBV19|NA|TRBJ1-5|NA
CASSIAGGQWSNQPQHF
TGTGCCAGTAGTATAGCCGGGGGGCAGTGGAGCAATCAGCCCCAGCATTTT
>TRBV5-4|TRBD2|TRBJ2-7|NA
CASSLGLADEQYF
TGTGCCAGCAGCTTGGGACTAGCGGACGAGCAGTACTTC
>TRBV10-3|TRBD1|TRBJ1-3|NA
CAISFQTGPSGNTIYF
TGTGCCATCAGTTTCCAGACAGGGCCCTCTGGAAACACCATATATTTT
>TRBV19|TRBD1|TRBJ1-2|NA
CGTGDLTNYGYTF
TGTGGGACAGGGGACCTTACTAACTATGGCTACACCTTC
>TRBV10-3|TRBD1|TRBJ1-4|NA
CAINNRGLNEKLFF
TGTGCCATCAACAACAGGGGTCTCAATGAAAAACTGTTTTTT
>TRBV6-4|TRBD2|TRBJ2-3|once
CASSSGGSTDTQYF
TGTGCCAGTTCTAGCGGGGGAAGCACAGATACGCAGTATTTT
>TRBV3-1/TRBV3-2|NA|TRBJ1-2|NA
CASTRDGYGYTF
TGTGCCAGCACCCGGGACGGCTATGGCTACACCTTC
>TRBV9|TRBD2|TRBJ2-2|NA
CASSVGRTSGRQGTGELFF
TGTGCCAGCAGCGTAGGCAGGACTAGCGGGAGACAGGGCACCGGGGAGCTGTTTTTT
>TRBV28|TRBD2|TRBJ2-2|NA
CASSRGLAGANTGELFF
TGTGCCAGCAGCAGAGGACTAGCGGGAGCCAACACCGGGGAGCTGTTTTTT
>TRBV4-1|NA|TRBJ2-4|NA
CASSQDLASESKNIQYF
TGCGCCAGCAGCCAAGATCTGGCTAGCGAGTCCAAAAACATTCAGTACTTC
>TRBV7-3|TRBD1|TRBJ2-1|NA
CASSLYGTGSYEQFF
TGTGCCAGCAGCCTATATGGGACAGGGTCATATGAGCAGTTCTTC
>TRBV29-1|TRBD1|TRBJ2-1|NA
CSASGQLYNEQFF
TGCAGCGCCTCGGGACAGCTGTACAATGAGCAGTTCTTC
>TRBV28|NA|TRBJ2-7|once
CASREGIGVYEQYF
TGTGCCAGCAGAGAAGGGATAGGGGTCTACGAGCAGTACTTC
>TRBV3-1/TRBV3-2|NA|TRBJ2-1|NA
CASSLHSNEQFF
TGTGCCAGCAGCCTACACAGTAATGAGCAGTTCTTC
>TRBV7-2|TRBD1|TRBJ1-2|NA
CASRAGGTDYGYTF
TGTGCCAGCAGGGCAGGGGGCACCGATTATGGCTACACCTTC
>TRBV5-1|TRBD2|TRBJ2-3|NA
CASSLALAGGADTQYF
TGCGCCAGCAGCTTGGCTCTAGCGGGGGGAGCAGATACGCAGTATTTT
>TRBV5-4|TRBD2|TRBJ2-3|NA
CASSPLAGGLSTDTQYF
TGTGCCAGCAGCCCACTAGCGGGGGGGCTAAGCACAGATACGCAGTATTTT
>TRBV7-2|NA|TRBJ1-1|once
CASRYSPSTEAFF
TGTGCCAGCAGGTACTCACCGAGCACTGAAGCTTTCTTT
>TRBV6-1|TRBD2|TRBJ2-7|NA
CASSEAPGGGAYEQYF
TGTGCCAGCAGTGAAGCTCCGGGAGGGGGGGCCTACGAGCAGTACTTC
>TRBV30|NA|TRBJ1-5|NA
CAWSVRGTQPQHF
TGTGCCTGGAGTGTACGGGGGACCCAGCCCCAGCATTTT
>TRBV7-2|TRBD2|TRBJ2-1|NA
CASSLQTSGNNEQFF
TGTGCCAGCAGCTTACAGACTAGCGGCAACAATGAGCAGTTCTTC
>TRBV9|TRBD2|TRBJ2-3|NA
CASSVVPSGGASTDTQYF
TGTGCCAGCAGCGTAGTCCCTAGCGGGGGCGCTAGCACAGATACGCAGTATTTT
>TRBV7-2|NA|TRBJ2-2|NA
CASSKSPGPRTLTGELFF
TGTGCCAGCAGTAAATCACCGGGACCTAGAACCCTCACCGGGGAGCTGTTTTTT
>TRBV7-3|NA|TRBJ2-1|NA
CASSLEGLRWGNEQFF
TGTGCCAGCAGCTTAGAAGGTCTGAGGTGGGGCAATGAGCAGTTCTTC
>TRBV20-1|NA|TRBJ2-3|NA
CSAWRSDTQYF
TGCAGTGCGTGGAGGTCGGATACGCAGTATTTT
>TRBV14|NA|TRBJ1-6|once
CASSPDWASPLHF
TGTGCCAGCAGCCCCGATTGGGCGTCACCCCTCCACTTT
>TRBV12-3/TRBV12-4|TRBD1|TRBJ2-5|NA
CASTDRVEETQYF
TGTGCCAGCACTGACAGGGTGGAAGAGACCCAGTACTTC
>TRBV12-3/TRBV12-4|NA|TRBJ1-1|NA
CASSLIASTEAFF
TGTGCCAGCAGTTTAATCGCTTCCACTGAAGCTTTCTTT
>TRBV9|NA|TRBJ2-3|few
CASSVSSTDTQYF
TGTGCCAGCAGCGTAAGCAGCACAGATACGCAGTATTTT
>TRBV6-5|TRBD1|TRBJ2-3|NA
CASSRDRGRSDTQYF
TGTGCCAGCAGCCGGGACAGGGGGCGCTCAGATACGCAGTATTTT
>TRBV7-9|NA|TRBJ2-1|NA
CASSLFRGGNEQFF
TGTGCCAGCAGCTTATTCCGAGGGGGCAATGAGCAGTTCTTC
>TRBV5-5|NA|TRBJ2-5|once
CASSHGGGTAQYF
TGTGCCAGCAGCCACGGGGGCGGGACGGCCCAGTACTTC
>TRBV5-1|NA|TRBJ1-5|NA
CASSLAGVGQPQHF
TGCGCCAGCAGCTTGGCTGGGGTTGGTCAGCCCCAGCATTTT
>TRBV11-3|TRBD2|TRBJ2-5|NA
CASSLGQLLAGGLMETQYF
TGTGCCAGCAGCTTAGGACAGCTTCTAGCGGGAGGGCTAATGGAGACCCAGTACTTC
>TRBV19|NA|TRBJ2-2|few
CASSSANTGELFF
TGTGCCAGTAGTTCTGCGAACACCGGGGAGCTGTTTTTT
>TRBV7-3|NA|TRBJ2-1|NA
CASSPQRASYNEQFF
TGTGCCAGCAGCCCTCAGCGGGCTTCCTACAATGAGCAGTTCTTC
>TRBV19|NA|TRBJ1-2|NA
CASILTPRGVYGYTF
TGTGCCAGTATTTTGACACCTCGAGGGGTCTATGGCTACACCTTC
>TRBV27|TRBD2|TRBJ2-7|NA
CASTPYGRGGIDEQYF
TGTGCCAGCACCCCTTATGGGCGGGGGGGCATCGACGAGCAGTACTTC
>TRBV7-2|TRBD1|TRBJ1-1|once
CASRRQGSTEAFF
TGTGCCAGCCGAAGACAGGGGAGCACTGAAGCTTTCTTT
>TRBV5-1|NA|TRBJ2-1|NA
CASSLVRLVATEQFF
TGCGCCAGCAGCTTGGTCCGGTTAGTCGCGACCGAGCAGTTCTTC
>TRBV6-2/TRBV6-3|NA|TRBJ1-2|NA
CASSLKRGRKKGGYTF
TGTGCCAGCAGTTTAAAACGAGGCCGAAAAAAGGGGGGCTACACCTTC
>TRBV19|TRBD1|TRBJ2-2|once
CASSIGPGQGVGTGELFF
TGTGCCAGTAGTATAGGCCCTGGACAGGGGGTCGGCACCGGGGAGCTGTTTTTT
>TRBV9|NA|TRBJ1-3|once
CASSVGLGVGNTIYF
TGTGCCAGCAGCGTAGGTTTGGGGGTTGGAAACACCATATATTTT
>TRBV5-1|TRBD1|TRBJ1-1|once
CASSRTRQGVNTEAFF
TGCGCCAGCAGCCGCACCCGACAGGGGGTGAACACTGAAGCTTTCTTT
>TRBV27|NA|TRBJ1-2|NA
CASSAQGLGYTF
TGTGCCAGCAGTGCCCAGGGTCTCGGCTACACCTTC
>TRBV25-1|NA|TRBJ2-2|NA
CASSDLGVGAMNTGELFF
TGTGCCAGCAGTGACCTCGGGGTCGGGGCTATGAACACCGGGGAGCTGTTTTTT
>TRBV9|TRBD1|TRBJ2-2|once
CASSVWGQTGELFF
TGTGCCAGCAGCGTCTGGGGACAGACCGGGGAGCTGTTTTTT
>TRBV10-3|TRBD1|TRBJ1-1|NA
CAISESSDRGVSEAFF
TGTGCCATCAGTGAGTCGAGCGACAGGGGAGTTTCTGAAGCTTTCTTT
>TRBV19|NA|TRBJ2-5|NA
CASSHRGHSGESQYF
TGTGCCAGTAGCCACAGGGGACATTCGGGAGAGAGCCAGTACTTC
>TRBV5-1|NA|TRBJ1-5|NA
CASSLEPGSNQPQHF
TGCGCCAGCAGCTTGGAACCAGGAAGCAATCAGCCCCAGCATTTT
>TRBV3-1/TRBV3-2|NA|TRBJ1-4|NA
CASSQGDGGHGEKLFF
TGTGCCAGCAGCCAAGGGGACGGGGGGCACGGTGAAAAACTGTTTTTT
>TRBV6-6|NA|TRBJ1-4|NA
CASSPTGGLVEKLFF
TGTGCCAGCAGCCCCACCGGGGGGCTGGTTGAAAAACTGTTTTTT
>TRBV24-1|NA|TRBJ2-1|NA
CATSLGAWGGGEQFF
TGTGCCACGAGTTTGGGGGCCTGGGGAGGTGGTGAGCAGTTCTTC